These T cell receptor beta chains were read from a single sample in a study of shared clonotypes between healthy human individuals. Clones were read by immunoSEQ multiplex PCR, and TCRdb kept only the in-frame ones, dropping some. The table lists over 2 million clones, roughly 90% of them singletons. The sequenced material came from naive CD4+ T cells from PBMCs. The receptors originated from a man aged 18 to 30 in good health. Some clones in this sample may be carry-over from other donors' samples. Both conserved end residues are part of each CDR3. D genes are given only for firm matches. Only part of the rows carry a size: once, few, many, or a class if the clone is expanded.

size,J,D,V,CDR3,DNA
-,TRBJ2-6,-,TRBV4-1,CASSQLRRGGSGANVLTF,TGCGCCAGCAGCCAGCTACGACGGGGCGGCTCTGGGGCCAACGTCCTGACTTTC
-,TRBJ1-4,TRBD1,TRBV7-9,CASSQGQANNEKLFF,TGTGCCAGCAGCCAAGGACAGGCCAACAATGAAAAACTGTTTTTT
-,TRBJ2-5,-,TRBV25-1,CASSAGNDRETQYF,TGTGCCAGCAGTGCAGGAAATGACCGGGAGACCCAGTACTTC
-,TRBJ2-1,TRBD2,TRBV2,CASSFRLAGTGNEQFF,TGTGCCAGCAGCTTCAGACTAGCGGGGACGGGGAATGAGCAGTTCTTC
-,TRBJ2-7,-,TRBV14,CASSQERQYEQYF,TGTGCCAGCAGCCAAGAGAGACAGTACGAGCAGTACTTC
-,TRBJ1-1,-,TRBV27,CASSGGVLGTEAFF,TGTGCCAGTTCCGGGGGGGTCCTGGGCACTGAAGCTTTCTTT
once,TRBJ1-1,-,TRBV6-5,CASSYLPSRRNTEAFF,TGTGCCAGCAGTTACCTGCCCAGTAGACGGAACACTGAAGCTTTCTTT
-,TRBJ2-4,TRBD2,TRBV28,CASSFTSGNIQYF,TGTGCCAGCAGTTTTACTAGCGGAAACATTCAGTACTTC
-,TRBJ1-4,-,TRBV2,CASGSAEKNEKLFF,TGTGCCAGTGGGTCGGCAGAGAAAAATGAAAAACTGTTTTTT
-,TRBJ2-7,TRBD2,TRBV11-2,CASSLGREGSYEQYF,TGTGCCAGCAGCTTAGGGCGGGAGGGATCCTACGAGCAGTACTTC
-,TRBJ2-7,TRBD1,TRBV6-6,CASRRQGSGTEQYF,TGTGCCAGCAGGAGACAGGGATCGGGGACCGAGCAGTACTTC